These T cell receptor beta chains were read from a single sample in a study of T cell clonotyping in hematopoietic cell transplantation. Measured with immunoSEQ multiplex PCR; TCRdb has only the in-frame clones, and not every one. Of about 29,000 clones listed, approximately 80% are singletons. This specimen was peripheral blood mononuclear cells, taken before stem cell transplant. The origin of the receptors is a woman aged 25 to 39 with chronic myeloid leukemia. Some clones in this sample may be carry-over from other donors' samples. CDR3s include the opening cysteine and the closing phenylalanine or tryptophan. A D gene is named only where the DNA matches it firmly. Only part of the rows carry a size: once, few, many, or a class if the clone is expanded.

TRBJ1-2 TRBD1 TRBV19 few TGTGCCAGTAGTTTCGGGACAGGCGTTAACTATGGCTACACCTTC CASSFGTGVNYGYTF
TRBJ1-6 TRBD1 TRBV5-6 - TGTGCCAGCAGCTTGGAGGACAGGGGAGGTTCACCCCTCCACTTT CASSLEDRGGSPLHF
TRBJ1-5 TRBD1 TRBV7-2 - TGTGCCAGCAGCCGCACCGGGACAGGGAGTCAGCCCCAGCATTTT CASSRTGTGSQPQHF
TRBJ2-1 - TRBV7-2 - TGTGCCAGCAGCCCTCGTGTGGCCTTTAGCTCCTACAATGAGCAGTTCTTC CASSPRVAFSSYNEQFF
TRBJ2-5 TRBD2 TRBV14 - TGTGCCAGCAGCCAAGATCGGCGGGGGGCCCTTACTAGGTGGGAGACCCAGTACTTC CASSQDRRGALTRWETQYF
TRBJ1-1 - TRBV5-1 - TGCGCCAGCAGCTTGGGAACAGCAACCACCCCATCGAACACTGAAGCTTTCTTT CASSLGTATTPSNTEAFF
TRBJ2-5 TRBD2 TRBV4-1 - TGCGCCAGCAGCCAAGTCTCCGGGGGGAGGGTAGAGACCCAGTACTTC CASSQVSGGRVETQYF
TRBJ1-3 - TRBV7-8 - TGTGCCAGCAGCCTTGGGCAGGTTCGCTCTGGAAACACCATATATTTT CASSLGQVRSGNTIYF
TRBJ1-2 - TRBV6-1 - TGTGCCAGCAGTGAAGGAGGCAGGGGCTATGGCTACACCTTC CASSEGGRGYGYTF
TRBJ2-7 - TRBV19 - TGTGCCAGCGTAGACCGGGACGTGTCTTTTCCCTACGAGCAGTACTTC CASVDRDVSFPYEQYF